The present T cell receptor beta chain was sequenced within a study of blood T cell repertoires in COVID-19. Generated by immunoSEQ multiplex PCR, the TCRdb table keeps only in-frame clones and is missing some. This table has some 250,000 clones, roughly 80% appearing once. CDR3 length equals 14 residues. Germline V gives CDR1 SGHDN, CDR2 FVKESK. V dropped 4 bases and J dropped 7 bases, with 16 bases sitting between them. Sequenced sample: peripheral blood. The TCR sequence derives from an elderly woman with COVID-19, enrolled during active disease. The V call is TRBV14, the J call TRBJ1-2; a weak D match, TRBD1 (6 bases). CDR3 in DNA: TGTGCCAGCAGCCCTCGAGGGGGTCGGGGTGGCTACACCTTC. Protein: CASSPRGGRGGYTF.